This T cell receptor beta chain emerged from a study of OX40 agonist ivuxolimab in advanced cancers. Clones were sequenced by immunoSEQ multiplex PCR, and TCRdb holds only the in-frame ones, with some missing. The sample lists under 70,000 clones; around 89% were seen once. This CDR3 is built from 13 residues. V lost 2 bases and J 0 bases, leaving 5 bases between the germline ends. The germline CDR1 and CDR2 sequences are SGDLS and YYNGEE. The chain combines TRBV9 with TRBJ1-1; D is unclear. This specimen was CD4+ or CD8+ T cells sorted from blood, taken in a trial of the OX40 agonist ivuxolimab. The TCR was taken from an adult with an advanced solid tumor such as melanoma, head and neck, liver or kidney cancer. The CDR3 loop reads CASSVLMNTEAFF. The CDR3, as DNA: TGTGCCAGCAGCGTCTTAATGAACACTGAAGCTTTCTTT.